The clone carrying this TCR beta chain has only a few counts. The data are from a study of patients and donors after allogeneic stem cell transplantation. Each CDR3 protein gets one entry after TCRdb re-called the RT-PCR reads with MiXCR. This table has about 960,000 distinct CDR3 sequences, roughly 17% appearing once. CDR1 is SGDLS, CDR2 YYNGEE, per germline. CDR3 length equals 13 residues. Between the trimmed V and J ends, which lost 0 bases and 6 bases, there was a span of 9 bases. The sample was blood, either unsorted or a sorted T cell fraction (not recorded which). The rearrangement joins TRBV9 to TRBJ2-5; D gene ambiguous. The receptor's source is a human donor who was either an allogeneic HSCT recipient or a stem cell or donor lymphocyte infusion donor (not recorded which). It is not recorded whose cells these are; they may come from a transplant donor. The CDR3 region is CASSVDPRKTQYF. In DNA form, the CDR3 reads TGTGCCAGCAGCGTAGACCCCAGGAAGACCCAGTACTTC. The full variable domain, rest sourced from reference TRBV9 and TRBJ2-5, is DSGVTQTPKHLITATGQRVTLRCSPRSGDLSVYWYQQSLDQGLQFLIQYYNGEERAKGNILERFSAQQFPDLHSELNLSSLELGDSALYFCASSVDPRKTQYFGPGTRLLVL.